The entry that follows covers one T cell receptor (beta chain) sequence. Its antigen is currently unknown. The data were produced by immunoSEQ multiplex PCR, yet TCRdb's version contains in-frame clones alone and is incomplete. Found here are about 1.1 million clones, 60% to 85% of them singletons; the top ten hold approximately 0.95%. This entry is derived from a study of shared clonotypes between healthy human individuals. Points from the study as a whole: Clonotype sharing across several donors was observed for roughly 5% of naive CD4 clonotypes.

This CDR3 is 13 amino acids long. The germline V gene encodes CDR1 MGHDK and CDR2 SYGVNS. V shed 5 bases and J 3 bases; nucleotides not matched to a gene: 1. The sequencing input was memory CD4+ T cells from PBMCs. This sample's subset: CD45RA-negative fraction. The sequence was obtained from a man younger than 35 in good health. Some clones in this sample may be carry-over from other donors' samples. The chain joins TRBV25-1 to TRBJ2-7; 10 bases agree with TRBD2. The CDR3 DNA follows: TGTGCCAGCAGTCGGACTAGCGGCTACGAGCAGTACTTC. Translation: CASSRTSGYEQYF.